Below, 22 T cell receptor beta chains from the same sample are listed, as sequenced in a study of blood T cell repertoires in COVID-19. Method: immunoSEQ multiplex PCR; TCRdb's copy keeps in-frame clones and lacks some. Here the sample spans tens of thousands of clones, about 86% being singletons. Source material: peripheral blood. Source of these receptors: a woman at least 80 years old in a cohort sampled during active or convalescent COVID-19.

The CDR3 DNA reads as TGTGCCAGCAGTAAGGGGGCCGGGACAGGGGTCGAAAAACTGTTTTTT. Translating it yields CASSKGAGTGVEKLFF. The J gene is TRBJ1-4, the V gene TRBV2; 10 nucleotides agree with TRBD1. V dropped 5 bases and J dropped 8; count of bases not matched to a gene: 11. This CDR3 has 16 residues. Germline V CDR1 and CDR2: SNHLY, FYNNEI.

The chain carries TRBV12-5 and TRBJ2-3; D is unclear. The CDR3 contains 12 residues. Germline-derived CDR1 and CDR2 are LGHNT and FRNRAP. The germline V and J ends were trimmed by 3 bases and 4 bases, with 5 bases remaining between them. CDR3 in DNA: TGTGCTAGTGGTTTTCGGGCAGATACGCAGTATTTT. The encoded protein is CASGFRADTQYF.

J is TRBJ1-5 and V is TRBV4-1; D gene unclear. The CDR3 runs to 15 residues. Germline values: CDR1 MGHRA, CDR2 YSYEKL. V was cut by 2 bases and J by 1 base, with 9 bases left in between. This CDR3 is CASSQNSLSNQPQHF. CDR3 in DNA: TGCGCCAGCAGCCAAAACAGCCTAAGCAATCAGCCCCAGCATTTT.

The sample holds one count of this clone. The DNA of the CDR3 is TGTGCCTGGAGCCGATTGGTGACATTTGCAAATGAAAAACTGTTTTTT. Protein: CAWSRLVTFANEKLFF. The V call is TRBV30, the J call TRBJ1-4, with D unclear. Germline assignment: CDR1 GTSNPN and CDR2 SVGIG (reference sequence). This CDR3 is built from 16 residues. Trimming removed 3 bases from V and 5 bases from J, with 19 bases in between.

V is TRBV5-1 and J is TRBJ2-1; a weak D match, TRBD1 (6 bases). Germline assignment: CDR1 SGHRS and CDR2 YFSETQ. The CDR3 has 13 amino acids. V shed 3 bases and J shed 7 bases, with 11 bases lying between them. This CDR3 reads CASSSQGINEQFF. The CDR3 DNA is TGCGCCAGCAGCTCCCAGGGGATAAATGAGCAGTTCTTC.

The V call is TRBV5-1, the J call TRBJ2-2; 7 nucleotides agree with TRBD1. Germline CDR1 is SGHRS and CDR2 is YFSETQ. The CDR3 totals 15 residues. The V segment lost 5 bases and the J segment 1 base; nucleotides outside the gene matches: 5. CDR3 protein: CASRKTGVNTGELFF. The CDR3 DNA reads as TGCGCCAGCAGGAAAACAGGGGTGAACACCGGGGAGCTGTTTTTT.

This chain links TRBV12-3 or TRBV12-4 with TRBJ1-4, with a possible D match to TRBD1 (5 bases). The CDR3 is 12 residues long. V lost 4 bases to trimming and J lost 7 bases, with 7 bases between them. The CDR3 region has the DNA TGTGCCAGCAGTTGGGGCGGTGAAAAACTGTTTTTT. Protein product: CASSWGGEKLFF.

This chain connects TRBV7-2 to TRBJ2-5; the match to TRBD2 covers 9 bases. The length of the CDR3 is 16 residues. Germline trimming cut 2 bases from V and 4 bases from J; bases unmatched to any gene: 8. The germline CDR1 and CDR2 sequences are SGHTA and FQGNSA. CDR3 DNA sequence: TGTGCCAGCAGCTTATATGGTAGCGGGAGTCGAGAGACCCAGTACTTC. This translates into CASSLYGSGSRETQYF.

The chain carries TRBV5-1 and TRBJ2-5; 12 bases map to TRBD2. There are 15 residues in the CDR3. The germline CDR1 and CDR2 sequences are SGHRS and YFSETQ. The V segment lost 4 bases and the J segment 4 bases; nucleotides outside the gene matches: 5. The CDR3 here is CASSASGGDGETQYF. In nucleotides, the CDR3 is TGCGCCAGCAGCGCTAGCGGGGGGGATGGAGAGACCCAGTACTTC.

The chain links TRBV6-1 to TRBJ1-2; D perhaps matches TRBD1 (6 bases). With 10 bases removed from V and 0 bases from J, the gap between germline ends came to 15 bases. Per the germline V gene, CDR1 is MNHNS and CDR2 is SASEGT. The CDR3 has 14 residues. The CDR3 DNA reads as TGTGCCATTCACCGGGACACCACTAACTATGGCTACACCTTC. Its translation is CAIHRDTTNYGYTF.

For the CDR3, the DNA is TGTGCCAGCAGTGTGGGGACAGGCTTTTATAGCAATCAGCCCCAGCATTTT. Its protein product is CASSVGTGFYSNQPQHF. The chain recombines TRBV2 with TRBJ1-5; TRBD1 matches at 8 bases. The V segment lost 4 bases and the J segment 0 bases; nucleotides outside the gene matches: 8. The CDR3 runs 17 residues. Germline V gene lookup returns CDR1 SNHLY and CDR2 FYNNEI.

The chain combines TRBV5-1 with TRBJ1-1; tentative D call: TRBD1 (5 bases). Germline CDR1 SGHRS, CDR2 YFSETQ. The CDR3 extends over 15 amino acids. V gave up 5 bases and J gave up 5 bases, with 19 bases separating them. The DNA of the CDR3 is TGCGCCAGCAGGTCCCAATTAACGGAGGGGACTGAAGCTTTCTTT. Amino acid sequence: CASRSQLTEGTEAFF.

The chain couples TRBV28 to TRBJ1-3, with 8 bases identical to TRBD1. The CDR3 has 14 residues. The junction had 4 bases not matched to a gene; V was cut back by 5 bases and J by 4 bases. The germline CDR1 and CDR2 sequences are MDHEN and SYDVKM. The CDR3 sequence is CASSDRGNGNTIYF. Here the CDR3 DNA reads TGTGCCAGCAGTGACAGGGGAAACGGAAACACCATATATTTT.

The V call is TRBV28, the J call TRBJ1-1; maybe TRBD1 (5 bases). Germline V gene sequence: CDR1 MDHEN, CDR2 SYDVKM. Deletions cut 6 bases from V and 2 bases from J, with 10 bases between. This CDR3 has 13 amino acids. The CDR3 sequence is CASSRDSNTEAFF. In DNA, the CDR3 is TGTGCCAGCAGCCGCGACAGTAACACTGAAGCTTTCTTT.

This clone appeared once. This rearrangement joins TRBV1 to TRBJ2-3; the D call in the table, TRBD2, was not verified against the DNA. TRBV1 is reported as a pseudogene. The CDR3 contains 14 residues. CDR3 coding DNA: TGCACCAGCAGCCCGACTAGCGGCACAGATACGCAGTATTTT. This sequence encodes CTSSPTSGTDTQYF.

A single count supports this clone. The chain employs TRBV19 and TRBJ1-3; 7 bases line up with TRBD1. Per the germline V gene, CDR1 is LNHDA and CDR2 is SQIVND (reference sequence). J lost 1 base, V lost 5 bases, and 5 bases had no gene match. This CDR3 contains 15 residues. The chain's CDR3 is CASSPGQASGNTIYF. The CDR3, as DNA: TGTGCCAGTAGTCCCGGACAGGCTTCTGGAAACACCATATATTTT.

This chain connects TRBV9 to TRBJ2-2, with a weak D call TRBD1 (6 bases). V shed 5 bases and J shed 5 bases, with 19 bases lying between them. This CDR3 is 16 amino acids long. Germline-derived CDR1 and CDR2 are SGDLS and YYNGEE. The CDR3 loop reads CASSHGGGPSTGELFF. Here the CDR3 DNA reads TGTGCCAGCAGTCACGGTGGGGGCCCCTCGACCGGGGAGCTGTTTTTT.

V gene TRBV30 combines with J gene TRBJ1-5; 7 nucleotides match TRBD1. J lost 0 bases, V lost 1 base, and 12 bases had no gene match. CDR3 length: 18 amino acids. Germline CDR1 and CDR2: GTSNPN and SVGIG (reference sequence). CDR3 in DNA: TGTGCCTGGAGTGCCCAGACAGGGAGAATATATAGCAATCAGCCCCAGCATTTT. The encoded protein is CAWSAQTGRIYSNQPQHF.

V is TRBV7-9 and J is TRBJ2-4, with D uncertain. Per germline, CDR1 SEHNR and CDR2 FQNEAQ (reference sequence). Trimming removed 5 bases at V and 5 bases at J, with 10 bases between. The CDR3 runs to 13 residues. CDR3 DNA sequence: TGTGCCAGCAGCCGAGATAGCCAAAACATTCAGTACTTC. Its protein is CASSRDSQNIQYF.

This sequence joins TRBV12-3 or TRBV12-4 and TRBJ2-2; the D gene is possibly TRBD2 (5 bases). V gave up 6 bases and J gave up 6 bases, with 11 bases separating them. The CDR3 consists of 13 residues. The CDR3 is CASSKRVAGELFF. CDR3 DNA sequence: TGTGCCAGCAGCAAGAGGGTGGCCGGGGAGCTGTTTTTT.

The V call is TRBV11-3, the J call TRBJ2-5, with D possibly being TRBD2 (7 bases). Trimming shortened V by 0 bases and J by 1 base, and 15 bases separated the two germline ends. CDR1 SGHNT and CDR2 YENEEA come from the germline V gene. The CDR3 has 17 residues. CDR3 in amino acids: CASSLESGKGGQETQYF. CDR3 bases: TGTGCCAGCAGCTTAGAAAGCGGGAAGGGGGGCCAAGAGACCCAGTACTTC.

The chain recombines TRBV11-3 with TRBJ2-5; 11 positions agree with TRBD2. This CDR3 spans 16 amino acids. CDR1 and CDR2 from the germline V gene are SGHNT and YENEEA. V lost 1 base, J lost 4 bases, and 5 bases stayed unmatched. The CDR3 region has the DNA TGTGCCAGCAGCTTAGTGCTAGCGGGAGGTGGAGAGACCCAGTACTTC. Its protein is CASSLVLAGGGETQYF.